This T cell receptor (beta chain) is drawn from a study of T-cell reconstitution after alpha-beta-depleted transplantation in children. Regarding the study as a whole: Several hundred expanded graft clones reportedly supplied alpha-beta T cells about two months after transplant. Elevated TCRbeta diversity at day 60 was traced, in some patients, to surviving recipient T cells and thymic progenitors. It was newly produced T cells that mostly accounted for T-cell counts and diversity one year after transplant.

Germline lookup yields CDR1 LGHDT and CDR2 YNNKEL (reference sequence). This CDR3 has 15 residues. The V gene lost 1 base and the J gene lost 5 bases, with 12 bases spanning the gap. Preparation of the TCRbeta library involved a method that used unique molecular identifiers. A single record per CDR3 protein comes from TCRdb applying MiXCR to the PCR reads. The sample has about a million distinct CDR3 sequences, around 30% seen once. Remarks on this clonotype: Its antigen is unknown.

The receptor's source is a boy under two years old who had a stem cell transplant for SCID, so the T cells may come from the graft donor. The chain employs TRBV3-1 and TRBJ2-1; a weak D match, TRBD2 (5 bases). Sequenced here: PBMCs, mostly from graft donor cells, sampled 360 days after TCRalphabeta/CD19-depleted stem cell transplant. The CDR3 is CASSQGLAPNNEQFF. In nucleotides, the CDR3 is TGTGCCAGCAGCCAAGGGCTAGCTCCCAACAATGAGCAGTTCTTC.